Presented here are 27 T cell receptor beta chains from one specimen sequenced in a study of T cells after yellow fever vaccination. Using its own MiXCR run on the 5' RACE reads, TCRdb lists one record per CDR3 protein. The repertoire holds approximately 510,000 distinct CDR3 sequences, with 20% to 25% as singletons. Sequencing used PBMCs, obtained roughly 20 days after the first yellow fever vaccination. All receptors derive from a man between 18 and 35 years old who received the YFV17D yellow fever vaccine.

The V gene is TRBV9, the J gene TRBJ2-1; D is undetermined. V lost 3 bases to trimming and J lost 2 bases, with 6 bases between them. CDR1 is SGDLS, CDR2 YYNGEE, per germline. This CDR3 is built from 13 residues. The CDR3 DNA sequence: TGTGCCAGCAGCGGAGTCCCCTACAATGAGCAGTTCTTC. It is translated as CASSGVPYNEQFF.

This clonotype has only a few counts. The chain links TRBV12-3 or TRBV12-4 to TRBJ1-4, with 9 bases matching TRBD1. This CDR3 spans 14 amino acids. J lost 8 bases, V lost 3 bases, and 4 bases had no gene match. CDR3 sequence: CASSFGDRDEKLFF. Here the CDR3 DNA reads TGTGCCAGCAGTTTCGGGGACAGGGACGAAAAACTGTTTTTT.

This clonotype was observed a few times. The gene calls are TRBV10-3 and TRBJ2-7; a weak D match, TRBD2 (6 bases). Germline V gene data show CDR1 as ENHRY and CDR2 as SYGVKD. CDR3 size: 13 residues. The V end was cut by 4 bases, the J end by 4 bases, with 11 bases between. The CDR3 reads CAISGRGEYEQYF. The CDR3 DNA sequence: TGTGCCATCAGTGGGCGGGGAGAGTACGAGCAGTACTTC.

A few counts support this clonotype. The chain couples TRBV4-1 to TRBJ1-2; 7 bases are shared with TRBD1. The V segment lost 4 bases and the J segment 5 bases; nucleotides outside the gene matches: 10. This CDR3 region has 15 residues. Germline V gene lookup returns CDR1 MGHRA and CDR2 YSYEKL. This chain's CDR3 is CASSPGQETLYGYTF. For the CDR3, the DNA is TGCGCCAGCAGCCCCGGACAGGAGACCCTATATGGCTACACCTTC.

This clonotype turned up a few times. The CDR3 coding sequence is TGTGCCACCAGCAGAGGCGGTGGGGCCCAAGAGACCCAGTACTTC. As protein: CATSRGGGAQETQYF. The gene calls are TRBV15 and TRBJ2-5; a possible D gene is TRBD1 (5 bases). The CDR3 totals 15 residues. Germline V gene data show CDR1 as LNHNV and CDR2 as YYDKDF (reference sequence). The V and J ends lost 1 base and 1 base respectively, with 10 bases between them.

This clonotype was seen a handful of times. The chain is built from TRBV12-3 or TRBV12-4 and TRBJ1-5; weak D call: TRBD1 (5 bases). The V end lost 6 bases, the J end lost 5 bases, and 14 bases lay between the germline ends. There are 14 residues in the CDR3. The CDR3 region is CASSPGSVDQPQHF. In DNA, the CDR3 is TGTGCCAGCAGCCCAGGGTCAGTTGATCAGCCCCAGCATTTT.

The chain uses TRBV20-1 and TRBJ2-2; D tentatively reads TRBD1 or TRBD2 (5 bases each). Germline CDR1 is DFQATT and CDR2 is SNEGSKA (reference sequence). Deletions cut 5 bases from V and 6 bases from J, with 13 bases between. The CDR3 runs to 13 residues. As DNA, the CDR3 is TGCAGTGCTCGGGACCAGGGACCCGGGGAGCTGTTTTTT. This sequence encodes CSARDQGPGELFF.

This clonotype was counted only a few times. The rearrangement uses TRBV27 and TRBJ2-1; no clear D. This CDR3 has 14 amino acids. Germline V CDR1 and CDR2: MNHEY, SMNVEV (reference sequence). With 7 bases removed from V and 5 bases from J, the gap between germline ends came to 15 bases. DNA of the CDR3: TGTGCCAGCACGGCAGTCTCGCTTAACAATGAGCAGTTCTTC. Its translation is CASTAVSLNNEQFF.

In this sample, this clonotype turned up a few times. The gene calls are TRBV5-5 and TRBJ2-4; 7 nucleotides match TRBD1. This CDR3 spans 18 amino acids. The J segment lost 3 bases and the V segment lost 1 base, leaving 13 bases of the junction unmatched. CDR1 and CDR2 from the germline V gene are SGHKS and YYEKEE (reference sequence). The CDR3 spells CASSLTLDRSEGKNIQYF. The CDR3 DNA is TGTGCCAGCAGCTTGACCCTGGACAGGTCAGAGGGCAAAAACATTCAGTACTTC.

The chain employs TRBV5-6 and TRBJ1-5; no clear D. V lost 2 bases to trimming and J lost 0 bases, with 15 bases between them. Germline CDR1 SGHDT, CDR2 YYEEEE. This CDR3 comprises 17 residues. The CDR3 nucleotides read TGTGCCAGCAGCTTTTTTGGAGGGATCTATAGCAATCAGCCCCAGCATTTT. Protein sequence: CASSFFGGIYSNQPQHF.

The rearrangement uses TRBV20-1 and TRBJ2-2, with TRBD2 matching 14 bases. Germline assignment: CDR1 DFQATT and CDR2 SNEGSKA (reference sequence). The CDR3 is 16 amino acids. After removal of 4 bases from V and 5 bases from J, the junction contained 6 bases not matched to a gene. The CDR3 DNA is TGCAGTGCTAATGGACTAGCGGGGGGATGGACCGGGGAGCTGTTTTTT. Protein product: CSANGLAGGWTGELFF.

CDR3 residues: CASSQVGQAEKLFF. For the CDR3, the DNA is TGCGCCAGCAGCCAAGTCGGGCAGGCCGAAAAACTGTTTTTT. The rearrangement uses TRBV4-1 and TRBJ1-4, with D unclear. Germline-derived CDR1 and CDR2 are MGHRA and YSYEKL. Trimming removed 1 base at V and 8 bases at J, with 11 bases between. The CDR3 sequence is 14 residues long.

This clonotype has only a few counts. The rearrangement uses TRBV7-3 and TRBJ2-5; D assignment may be TRBD1 or TRBD2 (5 bases each). V lost 5 bases to trimming and J lost 5 bases, with 12 bases between them. Looked up from germline, CDR1 is SGHTA and CDR2 is FQGTGA. The CDR3 runs to 13 residues. The CDR3 sequence is CASSAGTQETQYF. The CDR3 DNA sequence: TGTGCCAGCAGCGCCGGGACCCAGGAGACCCAGTACTTC.

This clonotype has more than one count but fewer than ten. The chain links TRBV18 to TRBJ2-5, with D perhaps TRBD1 or TRBD2 (5 bases each). V lost 3 bases and J 3 bases, leaving 20 bases between the germline ends. Germline CDR1 reads KGHSH; CDR2 reads LQKENI. This CDR3 has 17 residues. The CDR3 reads CASSPRGASLIKETQYF. CDR3 DNA sequence: TGTGCCAGCTCACCGCGAGGGGCTTCCCTGATCAAAGAGACCCAGTACTTC.

This chain connects TRBV4-1 to TRBJ2-5, with TRBD1 identical over 9 bases. The CDR3 has 15 amino acids. The V and J ends lost 6 bases and 5 bases, in that order; junction bases with no gene match: 10. Germline V CDR1 and CDR2: MGHRA, YSYEKL. The CDR3: CASSPAGTGWETQYF. The CDR3 region has the DNA TGCGCCAGCAGTCCGGCCGGGACAGGGTGGGAGACCCAGTACTTC.

V usage is TRBV27 and J usage is TRBJ2-5, with TRBD1 matching over 7 bases. Per germline, CDR1 MNHEY and CDR2 SMNVEV (reference sequence). The CDR3 extends over 15 amino acids. J lost 2 bases, V lost 8 bases, and 11 bases had no gene match. The CDR3 sequence: CASATHRDRQETQYF. CDR3 sequence (DNA): TGTGCCAGCGCCACGCACCGGGACAGACAAGAGACCCAGTACTTC.

This clonotype was counted at least ten times. The chain combines TRBV4-3 with TRBJ1-2; 7 bases map to TRBD1. V shed 2 bases and J 2 bases; nucleotides not matched to a gene: 5. CDR1 and CDR2 (germline): LGHNA, YSLEER. This CDR3 is 15 amino acids long. In DNA form, the CDR3 reads TGCGCCAGCAGCCAACATACGACAGGGAACTATGGCTACACCTTC. Residues: CASSQHTTGNYGYTF.

A few counts support this clonotype. V and J are TRBV21-1 and TRBJ2-7; no DNA check was done on the table's D call, TRBD1. TRBV21-1 has pseudogene status. CDR3 size: 14 residues. CDR3 in amino acids: CASSRGHSSYEQYV. CDR3 in DNA: TGTGCCAGCAGCCGGGGACATAGCTCCTACGAGCAGTACGTC.

The rearrangement uses TRBV15 and TRBJ1-1, with TRBD1 as a possible D gene (6 bases). Germline V lookup: CDR1 LNHNV, CDR2 YYDKDF (reference sequence). The V and J ends lost 3 bases and 5 bases respectively, with 22 bases between them. The CDR3 is 17 amino acids. The CDR3 protein is CATSSRHRRGVGTEAFF. The DNA for the CDR3 is TGTGCCACCAGCAGCCGACACCGGAGGGGGGTGGGTACTGAAGCTTTCTTT.

The genes are TRBV30 and TRBJ2-5, with D uncertain. Trimming shortened V by 0 bases and J by 1 base, and 9 bases separated the two germline ends. This CDR3 comprises 14 residues. The germline gives CDR1 GTSNPN, CDR2 SVGIG (reference sequence). The CDR3 DNA follows: TGTGCCTGGAGTGTACTAACGGTCCAAGAGACCCAGTACTTC. It is translated as CAWSVLTVQETQYF.

The chain carries TRBV4-3 and TRBJ1-3; D uncertain. Trimming cost V 1 base and J 0 bases, with 16 bases left between them. Germline values: CDR1 LGHNA, CDR2 YSLEER. The CDR3 consists of 18 residues. For the CDR3, the DNA is TGCGCCAGCAGCCAAGGGCTCACCGGACTTTCCTCTGGAAACACCATATATTTT. Protein: CASSQGLTGLSSGNTIYF.

The rearrangement joins TRBV5-5 to TRBJ2-7; D ambiguous. V was shortened by 5 bases and J by 0 bases, with 12 bases between the two germline ends. The CDR3 runs 14 residues. Germline values: CDR1 SGHKS, CDR2 YYEKEE (reference sequence). The CDR3 DNA reads TGTGCCAGCAGTCCCGGGCTTAACTCCTACGAGCAGTACTTC. Protein: CASSPGLNSYEQYF.

This clonotype showed up many times. The V gene is TRBV24-1, the J gene TRBJ2-1; 7 bases are a match to TRBD1. This CDR3 is 16 amino acids long. Trimming took 3 bases from V and 6 from J; bases not matched to a gene: 10. Germline V gene lookup returns CDR1 KGHDR and CDR2 SFDVKD. As DNA, the CDR3 is TGTGCCACCAGTGATGGAACCGGGACAGTGGGCAATGAGCAGTTCTTC. Its translation: CATSDGTGTVGNEQFF.

This clonotype came up a few times. This chain links TRBV12-3 or TRBV12-4 with TRBJ2-3; TRBD2 matches 11 bases. This CDR3 is 16 amino acids long. J gave up 3 bases and V 4 bases, and 6 bases lay outside the gene matches. The CDR3 nucleotides read TGTGCCAGCAGTTCCCCTAGCGGGGGGTTTACAGATACGCAGTATTTT. Encoded protein: CASSSPSGGFTDTQYF.

In this sample, this clonotype turned up a few times. The chain uses TRBV15 and TRBJ2-4; 8 nucleotides align to TRBD1. CDR1 and CDR2 (germline): LNHNV, YYDKDF (reference sequence). The J segment lost 9 bases and the V segment lost 3 bases, leaving 10 bases of the junction unmatched. The length of the CDR3 is 15 residues. The CDR3 protein is CATSSHRTGRTIQYF. CDR3 coding DNA: TGTGCCACCAGCAGTCACCGGACAGGGAGGACCATTCAGTACTTC.

This sequence joins TRBV11-2 and TRBJ2-3, with D perhaps matching TRBD1 or TRBD2 (6 bases each). The CDR3 spans 18 residues. The ends were cut back, 0 bases at V and 6 bases at J, with 22 bases in the middle. CDR1 SGHAT and CDR2 FQNNGV come from the germline V gene. Written as DNA, the CDR3 is TGTGCCAGCAGCTTAGATAAGACGTGGGGGGCCCTGGAGGATACGCAGTATTTT. It is translated as CASSLDKTWGALEDTQYF.

This clonotype appeared a few times. V gene TRBV5-1 combines with J gene TRBJ1-1; D is ambiguous. V was cut by 0 bases and J by 1 base, with 7 bases left in between. The CDR3 is made up of 14 amino acids. Germline-derived CDR1 and CDR2 are SGHRS and YFSETQ. The CDR3 coding sequence is TGCGCCAGCAGCTTGGGACGGTCGAACACTGAAGCTTTCTTT. Its translation: CASSLGRSNTEAFF. The complete variable domain, with remaining parts taken from reference TRBV5-1 and TRBJ1-1, reads KAGVTQTPRYLIKTRGQQVTLSCSPISGHRSVSWYQQTPGQGLQFLFEYFSETQRNKGNFPGRFSGRQFSNSRSEMNVSTLELGDSALYLCASSLGRSNTEAFFGQGTRLTVV.